The entry that follows covers one TCR beta chain sequence. Antigen unknown. The CDR3 consists of 16 residues. Trimming at V came to 2 bases and at J to 4 bases, leaving 9 bases not matched to a gene. Germline CDR1 and CDR2: LGHDT and YNNKEL (reference sequence). The sample belongs to a study of T cell repertoires in cytomegalovirus infection. Study information: Matching HLA type and CMV infection were both indicated by public TCR beta signatures.

Via MiXCR, TCRdb re-called the reads, giving one row per CDR3 protein. The sample lists 200,000 to 300,000 distinct CDR3 sequences; approximately 13% were seen once. Study observations and caveats: CMV-specific TCR beta clonotypes restricted by HLA-C were the ones dominating the ex vivo response.

J is TRBJ2-7 and V is TRBV3-1; the match to TRBD2 covers 9 bases. The TCR was taken from a human donor in good health (CMV status not recorded). Some clones in this sample may be carry-over from other donors' samples. The sequenced sample was PBMCs. The CDR3 bases are TGTGCCAGCAGCCAACCCCTTGGCGGGGGGGCTTACGAGCAGTACTTC. It is translated as CASSQPLGGGAYEQYF.